This T cell receptor (beta chain) comes out of a study of shared T cell receptors in the human thymus. This clone has just one count. Measured with immunoSEQ multiplex PCR; TCRdb has only the in-frame clones, and not every one. The sample comprises approximately 730,000 clones, 75% to 90% of which are singletons, and 0.008% to 0.011% rests with the top ten. CDR3 length: 17 residues. The V gene's germline CDR1 is SGHTA and CDR2 FQGNSA. V shed 2 bases and J shed 9 bases, with 24 bases lying between them. A further study also used this sample, focusing on human thymus T cells. That work adds: The people who donated were healthy Finnish babies having corrective surgery for congenital heart defects. Thymus tissue for the work was resected from patients undergoing corrective heart surgery. Seemingly biased V and J gene usage marked thymic and blood repertoires. A high degree of thymic repertoire overlap among unrelated individuals was reported in related research.

V usage is TRBV7-2 and J usage is TRBJ2-3, with a weak D call TRBD1 (5 bases). The sequence was collected from a girl less than two years old with a congenital heart defect. The source material was thymocytes. Here the CDR3 DNA reads TGTGCCAGCAGCTTAACAAGGGAAGCAGGGCACCAGAGGACGCAGTATTTT. This encodes CASSLTREAGHQRTQYF.